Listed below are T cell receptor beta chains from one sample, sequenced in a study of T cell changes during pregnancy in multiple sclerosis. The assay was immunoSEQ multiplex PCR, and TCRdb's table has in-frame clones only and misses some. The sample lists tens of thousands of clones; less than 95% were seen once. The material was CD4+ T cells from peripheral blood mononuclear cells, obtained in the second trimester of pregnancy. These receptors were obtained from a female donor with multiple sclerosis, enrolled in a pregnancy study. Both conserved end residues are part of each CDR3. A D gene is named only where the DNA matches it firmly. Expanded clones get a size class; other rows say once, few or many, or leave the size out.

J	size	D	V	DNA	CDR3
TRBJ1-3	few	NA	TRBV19	TGTGCCAGTAGTATTTTTCGGGGCTCTGGAAACACCATATATTTT	CASSIFRGSGNTIYF
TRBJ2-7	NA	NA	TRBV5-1	TGCGCCAGCAGCTTTGGCTCGCAGTCCTACGAGCAGTACTTC	CASSFGSQSYEQYF
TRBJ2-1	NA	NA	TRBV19	TGTGCCAGTAGTATACTGGGACTTAACAATGAGCAGTTCTTC	CASSILGLNNEQFF
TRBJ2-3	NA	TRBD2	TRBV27	TGTGCCAGCAGTTTCCCATCACTAGCGGGAGGGGCAGATACGCAGTATTTT	CASSFPSLAGGADTQYF
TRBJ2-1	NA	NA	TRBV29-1	TGCAGCGTTGTAGAGGAGGGAACCTACAATGAGCAGTTCTTC	CSVVEEGTYNEQFF
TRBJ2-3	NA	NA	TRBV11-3	TGTGCCAGCAGCTCCGGGAGCGACTTCACAGATACGCAGTATTTT	CASSSGSDFTDTQYF
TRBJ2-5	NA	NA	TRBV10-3	TGTGCCATCAGTCGGTCCCCAGGGGAGACCCAGTACTTC	CAISRSPGETQYF
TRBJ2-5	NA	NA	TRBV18	TGTGCCAGCTCACCGCGACAGATCCAAGAGACCCAGTACTTC	CASSPRQIQETQYF
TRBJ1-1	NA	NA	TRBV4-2	TGTGCCAGCAGCCAAGAGGGGAGGGGCACTGAAGCTTTCTTT	CASSQEGRGTEAFF
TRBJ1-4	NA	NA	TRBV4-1	TGCGCCAGCAGCCAAGGAGGTCTTAATGAAAAACTGTTTTTT	CASSQGGLNEKLFF
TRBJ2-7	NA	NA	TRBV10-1	TGCGCCAGCAGTTCCCTCTCCGGCGGGGACTACGAGCAGTACTTC	CASSSLSGGDYEQYF
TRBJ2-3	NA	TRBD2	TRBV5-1	TGCGCCAGCTCGAATCCGGGACTAGCGGGGCCCGACGCAGATACGCAGTATTTT	CASSNPGLAGPDADTQYF
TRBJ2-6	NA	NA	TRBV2	TGTGCCATCCAGCCCGGGGTTGGGGCCAACGTCCTGACTTTC	CAIQPGVGANVLTF
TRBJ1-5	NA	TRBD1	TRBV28	TGTGCCAGCAGAGACCGGGACAGGGTTCGACAGGGCAATCAGCCCCAGCATTTT	CASRDRDRVRQGNQPQHF
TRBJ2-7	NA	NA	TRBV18	TGTGCCAGCTCACCCAGGGGCGAGCAGTACTTC	CASSPRGEQYF
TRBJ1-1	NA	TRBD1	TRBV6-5	TGTGCCAGCAGCCCCGGACAGGGGAACACTGAAGCTTTCTTT	CASSPGQGNTEAFF
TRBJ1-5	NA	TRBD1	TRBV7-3	TGTGCCAGCAGCTCCGAAGGACAGGTAGAAGAGCAGCCCCAGCATTTT	CASSSEGQVEEQPQHF
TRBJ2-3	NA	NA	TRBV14	TGTGCCAGCAGCCCCCTCCGTGACGGAGGAAATACGCAGTATTTT	CASSPLRDGGNTQYF
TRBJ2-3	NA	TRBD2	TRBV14	TGTGCCAGCAGCCACAGAAGGGTAGCGGGGCACAGCACAGATACGCAGTATTTT	CASSHRRVAGHSTDTQYF
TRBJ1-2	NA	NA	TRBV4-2	TGTGCCAGCAGCCAAGCAGGGGATATTTACTATGGCTACACCTTC	CASSQAGDIYYGYTF
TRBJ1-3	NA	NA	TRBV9	TGTGCCAGCAGCGGAACATCGGGTGGAAACACCATATATTTT	CASSGTSGGNTIYF
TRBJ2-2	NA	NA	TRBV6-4	TGTGCCAGCAGCCCCTGGGCGGCGGGCGTTAACACCGGGGAGCTGTTTTTT	CASSPWAAGVNTGELFF
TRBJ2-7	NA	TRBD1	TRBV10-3	TGTGCCACTGAAGGACAGGGGGAACCCTACGAGCAGTACTTC	CATEGQGEPYEQYF
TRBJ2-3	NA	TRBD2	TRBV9	TGTGCCAGCAGCGTGAGTACTAGCGGGTACCCAGATACGCAGTATTTT	CASSVSTSGYPDTQYF
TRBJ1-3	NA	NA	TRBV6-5	TGTGCCACAGAGGAGGGACCCGGAAACACCATATATTTT	CATEEGPGNTIYF
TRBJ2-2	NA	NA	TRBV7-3	TGTGCCAGCAGCCCGCAGGTCACCGGGGAGCTGTTTTTT	CASSPQVTGELFF
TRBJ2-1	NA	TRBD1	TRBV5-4	TGTGCCAGCAGGCGGACAGGGGCCAATGAGCAGTTCTTC	CASRRTGANEQFF
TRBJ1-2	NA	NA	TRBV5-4	TGTGCCAGCAGCTTGCCCTCGGACAAGGGGGGCTACACCTTC	CASSLPSDKGGYTF
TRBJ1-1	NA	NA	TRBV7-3	TGTGCCAGCAGCTTAAACAGGGTGGACACTGAAGCTTTCTTT	CASSLNRVDTEAFF
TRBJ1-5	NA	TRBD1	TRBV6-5	TGTGCCAGCAGTTTGACAGGGGGCGGCAATCAGCCCCAGCATTTT	CASSLTGGGNQPQHF
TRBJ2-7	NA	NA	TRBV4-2	TGTGCCAGCAGCCGGCGGGACAGCTCCTACGAGCAGTACTTC	CASSRRDSSYEQYF
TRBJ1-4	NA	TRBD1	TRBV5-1	TGCGCCAGCGGCACAGGGGGTTCGAATGAAAAACTGTTTTTT	CASGTGGSNEKLFF
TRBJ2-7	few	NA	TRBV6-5	TGTGCCAGCAGTTACGCAGGGGCCGTGGGGGAGCAGTACTTC	CASSYAGAVGEQYF
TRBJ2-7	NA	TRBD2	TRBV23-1	TGCGCCAGCAGTCCTTGTTATGGTGCTAGCGGGAGGGCCGTAACCTACGAGCAGTACTTC	CASSPCYGASGRAVTYEQYF
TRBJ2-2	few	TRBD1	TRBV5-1	TGCGCCAGCAGCAGCGGACAGGTCACCGGGGAGCTGTTTTTT	CASSSGQVTGELFF
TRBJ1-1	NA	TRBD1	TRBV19	TGTGCCAGTACCAGACTCACCGGGACAGCACCTGAAGCTTTCTTT	CASTRLTGTAPEAFF
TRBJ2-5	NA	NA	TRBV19	TGTGCCAGTAGTGACAGGTCAGAGACCCAGTACTTC	CASSDRSETQYF
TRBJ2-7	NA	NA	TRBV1	TGCACCAGCAGGGGGATGGGACTCGTACCCTACGAGCAGTACTTC	CTSRGMGLVPYEQYF
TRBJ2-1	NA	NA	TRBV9	TGTGCCAGCAGCGTAGCAGGAGGGAGCTCCTACAATGAGCAGTTCTTC	CASSVAGGSSYNEQFF
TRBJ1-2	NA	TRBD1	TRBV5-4	TGTGCCAGCACCACAGGGGGGCGGGCTAACTATGGCTACACCTTC	CASTTGGRANYGYTF
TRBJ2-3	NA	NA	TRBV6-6	TGTGCCAGCAGTGAGACAGCTTTCAGCACAGATACGCAGTATTTT	CASSETAFSTDTQYF
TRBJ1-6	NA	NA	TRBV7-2	TGTGCCAGCAGCGCCCCCACCGGGACTAGGAATTCACCCCTCCACTTT	CASSAPTGTRNSPLHF
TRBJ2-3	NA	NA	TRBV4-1	TGCGCCAGCAGCCAAGTTAATTTGGTCTACGCAGATACGCAGTATTTT	CASSQVNLVYADTQYF
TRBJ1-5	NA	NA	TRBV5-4	TGTGCCAGCAGCCAAGCCAATAGCAATCAGCCCCAGCATTTT	CASSQANSNQPQHF
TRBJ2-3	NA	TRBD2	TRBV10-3	TGTGCCATCAGTGAGTCACTAGCGGGGGGGCGCACAGATACGCAGTATTTT	CAISESLAGGRTDTQYF
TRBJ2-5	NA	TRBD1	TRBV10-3	TGTGCCATCAGCCAAGGGACAGGGTTGATGGAGACCCAGTACTTC	CAISQGTGLMETQYF
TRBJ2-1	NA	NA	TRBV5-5	TGTGCCAGCAGAGGAAGGTCTGCTGACATCTACAATGAGCAGTTCTTC	CASRGRSADIYNEQFF
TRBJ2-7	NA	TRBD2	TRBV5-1	TGCGCCAGCAGCAGAGGACAGGGTTTTGGACTAGCGGGGGGCTCCTCCTACGAGCAGTACTTC	CASSRGQGFGLAGGSSYEQYF
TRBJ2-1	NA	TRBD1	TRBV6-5	TGTGCCACCCAACCCGACAGGGTCGGTAATGAGCAGTTCTTC	CATQPDRVGNEQFF
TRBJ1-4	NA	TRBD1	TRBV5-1	TGCGCCAGCAGCGTGTCAGGACAGGGCGGCGAAAAACTGTTTTTT	CASSVSGQGGEKLFF
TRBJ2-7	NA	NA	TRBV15	TGTGCCACCAGCCCGGATGAAGGACAGTGGTACGAGCAGTACTTC	CATSPDEGQWYEQYF
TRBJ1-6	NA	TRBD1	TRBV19	TGTGCCAGTAGTATTTTTAAGGGACAGGGGAATTCACCCCTCCACTTT	CASSIFKGQGNSPLHF
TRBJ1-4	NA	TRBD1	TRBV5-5	TGTGCCAGCAGCTCCTCCGGGACAGGGAACGAAAAACTGTTTTTT	CASSSSGTGNEKLFF
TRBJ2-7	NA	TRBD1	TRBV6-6	TGTGCCAGCAGCCCCCGAGGACAGGGGCCCTTGTACGAGCAGTACTTC	CASSPRGQGPLYEQYF
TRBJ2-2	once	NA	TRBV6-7	TGTGCCAGCAGTTACCTACGCGAAGCGAACACCGGGGAGCTGTTTTTT	CASSYLREANTGELFF
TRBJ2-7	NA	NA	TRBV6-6	TGTGCCAGCAGTATCCCGGGCGGGGCCTTAGGGGAGCAGTACTTC	CASSIPGGALGEQYF
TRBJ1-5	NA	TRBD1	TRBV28	TGTGCCAGCAGTTTCGGGACAGGGGCCGGCAAGCCCCAGCATTTT	CASSFGTGAGKPQHF
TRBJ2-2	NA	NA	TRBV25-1	TGTGCCAGCAGTGATATGCGGGACCCCGCCACCGGGGAGCTGTTTTTT	CASSDMRDPATGELFF
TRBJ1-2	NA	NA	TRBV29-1	TGCAGCGTTGGTCAGACAGTTTATGGCTACACCTTC	CSVGQTVYGYTF